This record looks at one T cell receptor (beta chain) sequence and its context. Its antigen is undetermined. These data belong to a study of cytomegalovirus exposure and HLA in healthy donors. Only in-frame clones appear in the TCRdb table, and some are missing; sequencing was by immunoSEQ multiplex PCR. In the table there are about 170,000 clones, about 86% of which are singletons. Study results and limitations: There were 150 to 200 TCR beta chains listed as cytomegalovirus-associated.

With 4 bases removed from V and 3 bases from J, the gap between germline ends came to 10 bases. This CDR3 comprises 13 residues. Germline V gene data show CDR1 as SGDLS and CDR2 as YYNGEE. The sequenced sample consisted of PBMCs. The TCR sequence derives from a woman aged 25 to 45 in good health and CMV-seronegative. V gene TRBV9 combines with J gene TRBJ2-5, with D perhaps TRBD1 (6 bases). CDR3 loop: CASSPGQKETQYF. The DNA for the CDR3 is TGTGCCAGCAGCCCCGGACAGAAAGAGACCCAGTACTTC.